This TCR beta chain was sequenced for a study of T cells in Graves' hyperthyroidism and ophthalmopathy (dated by TCRdb to 2018 to 2020). For the wider study: Peripheral blood samples were taken at initial diagnosis, before any treatment was given. The study also compared thyroid tissue and blood T-cell repertoires from 6 or 7 Graves' hyperthyroidism patients. Following sampling, methimazole starting at 30 mg daily was given to hyperthyroidism patients, and high-dose intravenous methylprednisolone was given to ophthalmopathy patients. The paper describes TCR Vbeta CDR3 sequencing of roughly 130 peripheral blood samples, made up of roughly 40 ophthalmopathy patients, some 76 hyperthyroidism patients and 17 progressor patients. The 100 discovery patients were randomly split 7:3 into training and test sets. An independent validation cohort of about 20 hyperthyroidism patients and 17 patients who later progressed to ophthalmopathy tested prospective prediction of ophthalmopathy. TCR V-J signatures able to tell the groups apart were searched for in a discovery cohort of some 100 patients, of whom roughly 42 had Graves' ophthalmopathy and under 65 had stable Graves' hyperthyroidism. Overall results and qualifications from the work: Most expanded thyroid clonotypes (frequency above 0.001) were also detected in blood, suggesting blood repertoires may reflect thyroid immune responses. No statistical method was used to fix the sample size in advance, and group allocation was not hidden from the investigators. In validation, the model predicted progression to ophthalmopathy a median of about 6.5 months before onset, with approximately 70% sensitivity and nearly 75% specificity. In cross-validation, a model built on a 13 V-J signature told ophthalmopathy apart from stable hyperthyroidism with about 90% sensitivity and approximately 81% specificity, and in testing the same model reached 80%/75%.

Its CDR3 holds 13 amino acids, cysteine through phenylalanine. Only CDR3 DNA is held: 39 bases, read in frame from base 1. Sequences MNHEY (CDR1) and SMNVEV (CDR2) are obtained from the germline V gene (reference sequence). Trimming removed 3 bases from V and 5 bases from J, leaving 10 bases between the germline ends. Stable Graves' hyperthyroidism was defined as the absence of progression to ophthalmopathy over 18 months of follow-up. Hyperthyroidism patients were newly diagnosed, with disease duration under 2 months, and aged 18 to 65 years. Exclusion was applied to patients with uncontrolled infections, other autoimmune diseases, pregnancy or lactation. Diagnoses relied on clinical symptoms, serum thyroxine and TRAb, thyroid ultrasound and orbital computed tomography. PBMCs were isolated from 10 ml of fresh peripheral blood by Ficoll-Paque density gradient centrifugation. Total RNA was extracted using Trizol reagent, and RNA quality was assessed on an Agilent 2100 Bioanalyzer.

This clonotype was recorded many times. It lacks a known antigen. No much larger clone exists at a distance of one base, and base qualities are not known. The TCR beta CDR3 regions were amplified from RNA transcripts. A first-round RT-PCR of the TCR CDR3 used the HTBI primer set with the Qiagen OneStep RT-PCR kit. The libraries were constructed in a second round of multiplex PCR and then size-selected and purified. Paired-end sequencing of the libraries was performed with 100 bp reads on an Illumina HiSeq2000. The authors' analysis ran thus. SOAPnuke was used to process the raw data, removing reads that contained adapters or uncalled bases, had a mean Phred below 15, or lacked an exact match to the constant primer or identifier. High-quality paired reads were merged with COPE v1.2.5, and unique nucleotide sequences were defined as clonotypes. MiTCR v1.1 was used to align the clonotypes against IMGT TRBV, TRBD and TRBJ reference segments. The analysis included only V-J combinations with a frequency above 0.0001, which together covered more than 98% of the repertoires. The TCS score was defined as F50 (clonal expansion) divided by E x V (chaos), with BLOSUM62-based TCRdist calculated between CDR3 peptides within each V-J. Welch's t-statistics and random forest reduced around 510 V-J features to about 12, which were used in a naive Bayes classifier (R e1071). TCRdb reworked the public reads: Q25 trimming with fastp, MiXCR clone assembly, productive beta chains retained. Duplicate CDR3 protein sequences are folded into a single record with the most common DNA and genes. None of the V and J calls come from the authors' own analysis; TCRdb made them. For this sample there are 600,000 to 750,000 distinct CDR3 sequences; about 18% appear just once. Jointly, the top ten make up 15% to 17% of the sample.

Sequencing used blood. This receptor chain uses TRBV27 and TRBJ2-5, with no D gene named confidently. This TCR was sampled from a man aged 45 to 65 with Graves' hyperthyroidism. The DNA is as follows: TGTGCCAGCAGTTTTATTGTCGGTGAGACCCAGTACTTC. Its amino acids are CASSFIVGETQYF.